Listed here is a single TCR beta chain. The antigen remains unidentified. The sample originates from a study of molecular identifiers for immune sequencing clone quantification. Study conclusions and caveats: Beyond 20 RNA copies, clones held over 98% of effector molecules, compared with under 1% in naive cells. Among about 1 million naive cells, as was reported, spiked Jurkat TCR RNA from one cell was detectable.

Generation of bulk TCR libraries relied on previously described methods and listed TCR primers. In TCRdb, the PCR reads were re-called with MiXCR into one record per CDR3 protein. The sample lists hundreds of thousands of distinct CDR3 sequences; about 25% were seen once. The germline gives CDR1 SGHTA, CDR2 FQGNSA. Trimming removed 6 bases from V and 7 bases from J, with 10 bases in between. The CDR3 has 11 residues. Naive CD8 T cells were picked out by sorting for CD8+CD4-CCR7+CD45RA+. Specimen: naive CD8+ T cells from blood, with Jurkat cell RNA spiked in. Subset: FACS-sorted CD8+CD4-CCR7+CD45RA+ naive T cells. The TCR comes from a human donor in good health. Some libraries in this study had Jurkat cell RNA spiked in. This chain links TRBV7-2 with TRBJ2-7, with no clear D. The DNA for the CDR3 is TGTGCCAGCAGTTCTTTCCCGGAGCAGTACTTC. Translating gives CASSSFPEQYF.